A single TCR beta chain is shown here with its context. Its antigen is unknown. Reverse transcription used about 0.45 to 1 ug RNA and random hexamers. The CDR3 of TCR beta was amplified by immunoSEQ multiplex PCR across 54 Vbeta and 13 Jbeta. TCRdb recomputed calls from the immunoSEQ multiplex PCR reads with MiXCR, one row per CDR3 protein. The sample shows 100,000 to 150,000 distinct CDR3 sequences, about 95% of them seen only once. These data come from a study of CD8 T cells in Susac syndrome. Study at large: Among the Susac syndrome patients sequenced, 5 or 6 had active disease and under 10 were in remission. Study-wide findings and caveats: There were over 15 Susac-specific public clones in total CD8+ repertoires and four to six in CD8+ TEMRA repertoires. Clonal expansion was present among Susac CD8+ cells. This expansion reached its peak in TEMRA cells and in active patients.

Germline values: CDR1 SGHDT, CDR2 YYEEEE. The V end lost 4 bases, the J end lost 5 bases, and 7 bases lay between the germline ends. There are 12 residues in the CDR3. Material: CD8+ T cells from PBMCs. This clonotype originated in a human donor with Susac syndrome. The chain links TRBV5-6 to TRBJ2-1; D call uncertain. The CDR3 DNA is TGTGCCAGCAGCCAAACGGACAATGAGCAGTTCTTC. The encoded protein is CASSQTDNEQFF. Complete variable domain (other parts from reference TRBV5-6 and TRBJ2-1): DAGVTQSPTHLIKTRGQQVTLRCSPKSGHDTVSWYQQALGQGPQFIFQYYEEEERQRGNFPDRFSGHQFPNYSSELNVNALLLGDSALYLCASSQTDNEQFFGPGTRLTVL.